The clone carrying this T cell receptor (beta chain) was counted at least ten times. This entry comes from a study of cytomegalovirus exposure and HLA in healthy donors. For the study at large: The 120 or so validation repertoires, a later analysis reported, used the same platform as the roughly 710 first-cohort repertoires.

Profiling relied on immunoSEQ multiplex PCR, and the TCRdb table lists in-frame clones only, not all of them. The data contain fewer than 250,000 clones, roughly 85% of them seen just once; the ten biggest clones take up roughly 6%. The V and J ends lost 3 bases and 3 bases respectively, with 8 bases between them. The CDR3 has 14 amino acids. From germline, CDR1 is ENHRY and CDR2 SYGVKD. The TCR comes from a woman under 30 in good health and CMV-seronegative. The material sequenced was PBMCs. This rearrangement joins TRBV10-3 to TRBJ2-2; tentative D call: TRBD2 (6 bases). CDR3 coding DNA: TGTGCCATCAGTGATGGAGGGGACACCGGGGAGCTGTTTTTT. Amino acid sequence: CAISDGGDTGELFF.